This T cell receptor (beta chain) comes out of a study of long-term antiretroviral therapy in people with HIV. Study overall: Samples collected earliest predate the 2015 immediate-ART recommendation by about a decade.

This CDR3 contains 14 residues. The germline CDR1 and CDR2 sequences are SNHLY and FYNNEI. The germline V and J ends were trimmed by 0 bases and 8 bases, with 8 bases remaining between them. Survey level was the resolution at which the v3.0 immunoSEQ assay ran. TCRdb's table, derived via immunoSEQ multiplex PCR, lists solely in-frame clones and lacks some. The data hold around 13,000 clones, with around 77% observed a single time. This clonotype was obtained from a woman aged 40-49 years with HIV. The sample here was unsorted PBMCs, taken 0.5 years before starting antiretroviral therapy. The V gene is TRBV2, the J gene TRBJ1-6; D uncertain. This CDR3 is CASSEALPDSPLHF. CDR3 nucleotides: TGTGCCAGCAGTGAAGCGCTTCCCGATTCACCCCTCCACTTT. Using reference TRBV2 and TRBJ1-6 for the parts outside the CDR3, the full variable domain is EPEVTQTPSHQVTQMGQEVILRCVPISNHLYFYWYRQILGQKVEFLVSFYNNEISEKSEIFDDQFSVERPDGSNFTLKIRSTKLEDSAMYFCASSEALPDSPLHFGNGTRLTVT.